The entry below gives a single T cell receptor beta chain sequence along with its context. Recruited during active infection, patients (from Seattle) were subsequently followed longitudinally. Sequencing was performed with immunoSEQ multiplex PCR; in TCRdb, only in-frame clones are kept and a portion is missing. In the table there are some 130,000 clones, around nine tenths of which are singletons. This sample stems from a study of blood T cell repertoires in COVID-19. As for the study in general: Donors in the United States, Italy and Spain gave samples during acute or convalescent COVID-19. T cells, B-cell-depleted T cells, or PBMCs supplied cDNA or gDNA.

V shed 5 bases and J shed 5 bases, with 10 bases lying between them. Germline loops: CDR1 LNHDA, CDR2 SQIVND (reference sequence). CDR3 length equals 13 residues. Sequenced material: peripheral blood. The receptor's source is a man aged 55 to 70 with COVID-19, enrolled during active disease. V and J are TRBV19 and TRBJ2-1; D is perhaps TRBD1 (6 bases). This CDR3 reads CASSGWTDNEQFF. The CDR3 DNA reads as TGTGCCAGTAGTGGGTGGACAGACAATGAGCAGTTCTTC.